The present T cell receptor beta chain was sequenced within a study of T cell responses to AZD1222 COVID-19 vaccine. V shed 3 bases and J shed 9 bases, with 14 bases lying between them. The CDR3 consists of 13 residues. Measured with immunoSEQ multiplex PCR; TCRdb has only the in-frame clones, and not every one. Altogether approximately 140,000 clones are present, 75% to 90% being singletons, with the ten largest covering roughly 4.5%. The chain employs TRBV12-3 or TRBV12-4 and TRBJ1-2; D not resolved. The TCR was taken from an adult in good health. Source: peripheral blood, taken on day 0 of MenACWY control vaccination. Written as DNA, the CDR3 is TGTGCCAGCAGTTTGGGTCGGGCTTGGCGCTACACCTTC. Translation: CASSLGRAWRYTF.